This TCR beta chain was profiled in a study of OX40 agonist ivuxolimab in advanced cancers. Study findings and constraints: CD8+ T cells were the subset that, on average, had more expanded clones than CD4+.

TCRdb's copy holds only in-frame clones and misses some; the assay was immunoSEQ multiplex PCR. Among about 68,000 clones listed, approximately 89% were seen once. As to this clone: Its cognate antigen is unknown.

Trimming stripped 3 bases from V and 7 bases from J, with 16 bases between. Per the germline V gene, CDR1 is MNHNS and CDR2 is SASEGT. This CDR3 spans 14 amino acids. The study sampled blood at baseline, cycle 4 day 1, and cycle 7 day 1. This TCR was recovered from an adult with an advanced solid tumor such as melanoma, head and neck, liver or kidney cancer. The specimen was CD4+ or CD8+ T cells sorted from blood, collected in a trial of the OX40 agonist ivuxolimab. The chain links TRBV6-1 to TRBJ2-7, with D maybe TRBD1 (6 bases). CDR3 region: CASSDQGIVREQYF. DNA for the CDR3: TGTGCCAGCAGTGATCAGGGGATAGTGCGTGAGCAGTACTTC.